These 21 T cell receptor beta chains originate from one sample sequenced in a study of vaccination and CD4 T cells after COVID-19. Scientists ran DNA taken from cultured CD4+ T cells through the Oncomine TCR Beta short-read assay for sequencing. MiXCR, applied by TCRdb to the PCR reads, yields one record per CDR3 protein. The sample records just over 20,000 distinct CDR3 sequences, around 68% being singletons. Their specific antigens are unknown. Treatment defined: 10-day PBMC culture with coronavirus spike peptide pools or control peptides (ViraFEST assay). Sequences were derived from CD4+ T cells from blood, cultured in vitro, sampled before SARS-CoV-2 vaccination. Every receptor here comes from a human donor who received a COVID-19 vaccine.

The chain uses TRBV30 and TRBJ1-1; the D is unclear. Germline lookup yields CDR1 GTSNPN and CDR2 SVGIG (reference sequence). V lost 4 bases and J 7 bases, leaving 13 bases between the germline ends. The CDR3 has 12 amino acids. CDR3 sequence reads: CAWKFLGSEAFF. The CDR3 region has the DNA TGTGCCTGGAAGTTTTTAGGCAGTGAAGCTTTCTTT. Full variable domain (rest looked up from reference TRBV30 and TRBJ1-1): SQTIHQWPATLVQPVGSPLSLECTVEGTSNPNLYWYRQAAGRGLQLLFYSVGIGQISSEVPQNLSASRPQDRQFILSSKKLLLSDSGFYLCAWKFLGSEAFFGQGTRLTVV.

This clonotype was found a few times. This rearrangement joins TRBV6-1 to TRBJ1-6, with D perhaps matching TRBD1 (6 bases). V lost 9 bases and J 10 bases, leaving 16 bases between the germline ends. The length of the CDR3 is 13 residues. The germline CDR1 and CDR2 sequences are MNHNS and SASEGT. The CDR3 here is CASRRGADSPLHF. The CDR3 coding sequence is TGTGCCAGTCGGCGGGGGGCTGACTCACCCCTCCACTTT.

This clonotype was seen more than once but under ten times. J is TRBJ1-3 and V is TRBV2, with D maybe TRBD1 (5 bases). This CDR3 contains 17 residues. The germline V gene has CDR1 SNHLY and CDR2 FYNNEI. V lost 5 bases and J lost 4, with 21 bases in between. CDR3 in amino acids: CASSPTILRVRGNTIYF. CDR3 DNA sequence: TGTGCCAGCAGTCCGACCATCCTCAGGGTACGGGGAAACACCATATATTTT.

The J gene is TRBJ1-2, the V gene TRBV20-1, with 8 bases fitting TRBD1. V was clipped by 5 bases and J by 8 bases; unmatched bases: 7. This CDR3 contains 12 residues. Germline CDR1 and CDR2: DFQATT and SNEGSKA (reference sequence). CDR3 amino acids: CSASGQGQGYTF. The CDR3 region has the DNA TGCAGTGCTTCAGGACAGGGCCAAGGCTACACCTTC.

This clonotype has only one observation. This CDR3 reads CASSLGGGSVRTDTQYF. CDR3 DNA: TGTGCCAGCAGCTTAGGGGGCGGCAGCGTACGCACAGATACGCAGTATTTT. The J gene is TRBJ2-3, the V gene TRBV5-4, with 7 positions matching TRBD1. The CDR3 loop spans 17 amino acids. Germline V lookup: CDR1 SGHNT, CDR2 YYREEE (reference sequence). V shed 2 bases and J 1 base; nucleotides not matched to a gene: 10.

This chain uses TRBV20-1 with TRBJ1-6, with no clear D. CDR3 length: 13 residues. Trimming pared 1 base from V and 5 bases from J, leaving 6 bases between. Germline values: CDR1 DFQATT, CDR2 SNEGSKA (reference sequence). CDR3 bases: TGCAGTGCTAGAGGTCGGAATAATTCACCCCTCCACTTT. Translating gives CSARGRNNSPLHF.

In this sample, this clonotype turned up once. The chain couples TRBV19 to TRBJ1-1, with D unresolved. V lost 4 bases and J lost 5, with 14 bases in between. Germline values: CDR1 LNHDA, CDR2 SQIVND (reference sequence). CDR3 length: 14 amino acids. The CDR3 DNA is TGTGCCAGTAGTAGGGAATATAAAGAAACTGAAGCTTTCTTT. Translated, it gives CASSREYKETEAFF.

The J gene is TRBJ2-3, the V gene TRBV29-1; no definite D call. The CDR3 totals 14 residues. CDR1 is SQVTM, CDR2 ANQGSEA, per germline. V lost 3 bases to trimming and J lost 1 base, with 11 bases between them. DNA for the CDR3: TGCAGCGTTGATCGGGTCCACGGCACAGATACGCAGTATTTT. Its translation is CSVDRVHGTDTQYF.

The chain couples TRBV11-2 to TRBJ2-1; the match to TRBD2 covers 13 bases. Germline values: CDR1 SGHAT, CDR2 FQNNGV. This CDR3 contains 16 residues. V shed 4 bases, J shed 3 bases, and the junction held 3 bases outside the gene matches. The DNA of the CDR3 is TGTGCCAGCAGCTCACTAGCGGGGGGGAACTACAATGAGCAGTTCTTC. The encoded protein is CASSSLAGGNYNEQFF.

The V gene is TRBV7-2, the J gene TRBJ1-1; 7 nucleotides line up with TRBD1. CDR1 and CDR2 (germline): SGHTA, FQGNSA. Trimming took 5 bases from V and 6 from J; bases not matched to a gene: 9. The CDR3 has 14 amino acids. CDR3 sequence (DNA): TGTGCCAGCAGCCCTAGACAGGGCGGAGCTGAAGCTTTCTTT. This codes for CASSPRQGGAEAFF.

The J gene is TRBJ2-1, the V gene TRBV6-1; TRBD2 matches at 8 bases. Germline loops: CDR1 MNHNS, CDR2 SASEGT. V dropped 8 bases and J dropped 3; count of bases not matched to a gene: 12. The CDR3 loop spans 16 amino acids. Here the CDR3 DNA reads TGTGCCAGCGGATTCAAGAGGGCGGGGGGCTACAATGAGCAGTTCTTC. Its translation is CASGFKRAGGYNEQFF.

V gene TRBV20-1 combines with J gene TRBJ1-1; TRBD1 agrees at 9 bases. The CDR3 totals 14 residues. The germline V gene encodes CDR1 DFQATT and CDR2 SNEGSKA (reference sequence). The J segment lost 4 bases and the V segment lost 1 base, leaving 4 bases of the junction unmatched. The CDR3 protein is CSARGGQGGTEAFF. In nucleotides, the CDR3 is TGCAGTGCTAGAGGGGGACAGGGTGGCACTGAAGCTTTCTTT.

This clonotype was found a few times. The V and J genes are TRBV7-2 and TRBJ1-2; unclear D gene. Germline CDR1 reads SGHTA; CDR2 reads FQGNSA. V lost 5 bases and J lost 4, with 8 bases in between. The CDR3 has 12 amino acids. The chain's CDR3 is CASSPHSYGYTF. The CDR3 nucleotides read TGTGCCAGCAGCCCGCACAGCTATGGCTACACCTTC.

The chain has TRBV15 and TRBJ1-6; 7 nucleotides match TRBD1. V was pared by 0 bases and J by 14 bases, with 10 bases of the junction left unmatched. Per germline, CDR1 LNHNV and CDR2 YYDKDF (reference sequence). CDR3 length equals 15 residues. The CDR3 region has the DNA TGTGCCACCAGCAGAGATTCGGGACAGCACGTCACCCTCCACTTT. Encoded protein: CATSRDSGQHVTLHF.

In the case of this clonotype: An end of the junction does not agree with germline; a read error may underlie this. Written as DNA, the CDR3 is TGTGCCAGCAGCTTAAGTGGGGGGCGCGACTATGGCTACGCCTTC. Its protein product is CASSLSGGRDYGYAF. This chain links TRBV7-3 with TRBJ1-2; TRBD1 is a possible D gene (6 bases). Germline CDR1 and CDR2: SGHTA and FQGTGA. This CDR3 is built from 15 residues. The complete variable domain, with remaining parts taken from reference TRBV7-3 and TRBJ1-2, reads GAGVSQTPSNKVTEKGKYVELRCDPISGHTALYWYRQSLGQGPEFLIYFQGTGAADDSGLPNDRFFAVRPEGSVSTLKIQRTERGDSAVYLCASSLSGGRDYGYAFGSGTRLTVV.

V and J are TRBV7-2 and TRBJ1-6, with 10 nucleotides matching TRBD1. V shed 5 bases, J shed 10 bases, and the junction held 5 bases outside the gene matches. CDR1 SGHTA and CDR2 FQGNSA come from the germline V gene. This CDR3 spans 14 amino acids. The CDR3: CASSLTGGESPLHF. CDR3 DNA: TGTGCCAGCAGCCTGACAGGGGGCGAGTCACCCCTCCACTTT.

The chain links TRBV10-3 to TRBJ1-1; no firm D call. The germline gives CDR1 ENHRY, CDR2 SYGVKD. The CDR3 is 13 amino acids. Trimming took off 7 bases at V and 0 bases at J, with 9 bases between the two ends. CDR3 loop: CAIKRKMNTEAFF. CDR3 nucleotides: TGTGCCATCAAGAGAAAGATGAACACTGAAGCTTTCTTT.

The rearrangement uses TRBV6-1 and TRBJ1-6, with 11 bases identical to TRBD1. The length of the CDR3 is 15 residues. CDR1 and CDR2 (germline): MNHNS, SASEGT. The trim removed 7 bases at V and 9 bases at J, leaving 8 bases unmatched. Written as DNA, the CDR3 is TGTGCCAGCACCGTATCAGGGACAGGGGGTTCACCCCTCCACTTT. Encoded protein: CASTVSGTGGSPLHF.

This chain joins TRBV12-3 or TRBV12-4 and TRBJ1-5, with D uncertain. The ends were cut back, 1 base at V and 8 bases at J, with 6 bases in the middle. There are 12 residues in the CDR3. CDR3 DNA: TGTGCCAGCAGTTTAGAGTGGGAGCCCCAGCATTTT. Translating gives CASSLEWEPQHF.

The genes are TRBV10-3 and TRBJ1-1, with TRBD1 matching over 8 bases. The CDR3 extends over 15 amino acids. V lost 0 bases and J lost 4; bases outside the gene matches: 4. Germline CDR1 is ENHRY and CDR2 is SYGVKD. CDR3: CAISESTGGVTEAFF. Written as DNA, the CDR3 is TGTGCCATCAGTGAGTCTACAGGGGGGGTCACTGAAGCTTTCTTT.

V is TRBV18 and J is TRBJ2-5; D is possibly TRBD1 (5 bases). V gave up 1 base and J gave up 5 bases, with 14 bases separating them. Per the germline V gene, CDR1 is KGHSH and CDR2 is LQKENI. This CDR3 is built from 15 residues. The CDR3 is CASSPRWQGSETQYF. The DNA of the CDR3 is TGTGCCAGCTCACCACGGTGGCAGGGATCGGAGACCCAGTACTTC.